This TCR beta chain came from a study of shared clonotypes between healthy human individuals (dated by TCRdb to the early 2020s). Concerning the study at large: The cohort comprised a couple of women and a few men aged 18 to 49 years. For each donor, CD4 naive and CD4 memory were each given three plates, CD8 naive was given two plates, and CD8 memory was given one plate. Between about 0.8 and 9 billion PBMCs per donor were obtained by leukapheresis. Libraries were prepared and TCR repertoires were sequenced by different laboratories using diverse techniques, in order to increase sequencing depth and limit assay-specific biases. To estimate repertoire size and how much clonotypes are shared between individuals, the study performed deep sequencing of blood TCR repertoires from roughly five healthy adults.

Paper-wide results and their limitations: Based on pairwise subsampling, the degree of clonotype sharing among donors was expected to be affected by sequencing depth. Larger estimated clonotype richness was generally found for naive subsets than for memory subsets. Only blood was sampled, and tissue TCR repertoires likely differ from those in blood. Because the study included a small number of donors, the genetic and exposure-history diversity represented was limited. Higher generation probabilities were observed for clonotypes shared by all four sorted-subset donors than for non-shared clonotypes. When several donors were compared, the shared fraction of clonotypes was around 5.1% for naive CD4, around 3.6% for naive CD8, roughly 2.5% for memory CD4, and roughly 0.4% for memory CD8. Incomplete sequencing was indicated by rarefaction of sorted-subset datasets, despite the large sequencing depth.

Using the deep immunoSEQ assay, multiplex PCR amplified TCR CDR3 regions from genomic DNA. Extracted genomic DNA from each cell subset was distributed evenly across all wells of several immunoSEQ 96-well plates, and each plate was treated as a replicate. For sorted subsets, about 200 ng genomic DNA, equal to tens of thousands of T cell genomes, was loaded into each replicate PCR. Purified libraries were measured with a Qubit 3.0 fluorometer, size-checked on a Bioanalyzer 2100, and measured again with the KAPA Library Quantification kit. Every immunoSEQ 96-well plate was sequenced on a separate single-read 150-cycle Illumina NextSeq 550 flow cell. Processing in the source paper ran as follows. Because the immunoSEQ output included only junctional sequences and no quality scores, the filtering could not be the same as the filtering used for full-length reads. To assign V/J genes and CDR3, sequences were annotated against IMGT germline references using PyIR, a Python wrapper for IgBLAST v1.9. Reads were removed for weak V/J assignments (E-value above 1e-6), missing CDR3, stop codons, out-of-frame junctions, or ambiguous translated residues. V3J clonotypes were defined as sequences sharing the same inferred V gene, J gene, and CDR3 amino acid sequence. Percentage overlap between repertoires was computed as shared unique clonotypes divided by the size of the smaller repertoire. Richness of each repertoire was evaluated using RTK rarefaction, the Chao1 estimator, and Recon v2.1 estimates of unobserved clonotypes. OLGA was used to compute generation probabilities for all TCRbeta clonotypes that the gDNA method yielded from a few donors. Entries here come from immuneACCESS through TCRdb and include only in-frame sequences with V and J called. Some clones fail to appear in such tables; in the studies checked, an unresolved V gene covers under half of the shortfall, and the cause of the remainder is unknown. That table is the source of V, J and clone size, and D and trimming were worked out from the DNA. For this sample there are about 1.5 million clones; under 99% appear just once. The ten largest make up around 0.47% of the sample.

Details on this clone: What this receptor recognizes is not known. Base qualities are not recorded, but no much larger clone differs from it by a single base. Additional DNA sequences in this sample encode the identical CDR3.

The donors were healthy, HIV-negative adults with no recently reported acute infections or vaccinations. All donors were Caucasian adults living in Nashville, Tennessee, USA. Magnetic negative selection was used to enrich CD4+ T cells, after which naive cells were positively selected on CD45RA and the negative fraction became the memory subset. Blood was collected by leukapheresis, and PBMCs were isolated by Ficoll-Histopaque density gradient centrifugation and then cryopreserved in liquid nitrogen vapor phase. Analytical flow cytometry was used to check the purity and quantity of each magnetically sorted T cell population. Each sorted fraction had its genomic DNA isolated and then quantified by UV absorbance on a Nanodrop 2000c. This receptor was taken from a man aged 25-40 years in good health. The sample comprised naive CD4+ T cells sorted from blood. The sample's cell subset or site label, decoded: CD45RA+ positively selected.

In nucleotides, the sequence is TGTGCCAGCAGCTCGACTAGCGGTTCCTACAATGAGCAGTTCTTC. Its protein reads: CASSSTSGSYNEQFF. The rearranged chain carries TRBV5-4 and TRBJ2-1; 9 central bases correspond to TRBD2. The CDR3 spans 15 residues, from the cysteine through the phenylalanine. Left in the record is the CDR3 DNA by itself, 45 bases read in frame from the first base. At the junction V is shortened by 3 bases and J by 1 base; bases outside the gene matches: 2. CDR1 SGHNT and CDR2 YYREEE were looked up in the germline V gene (reference sequence).